This record looks at one TCR beta chain sequence and its context. As yet, its antigen is unknown. This specimen comes from a study of T cells after yellow fever vaccination. Study results and limitations: The booster saw the reappearance of most primary-vaccination clones (roughly 97% CD4, 88% CD8). Repertoires obtained by FACS sorting could include abundant clonotypes that entered as contaminants from the bulk population.

5'RACE template switching added a universal primer site and UMIs to TCR cDNA. TCRdb passed the 5' RACE reads through MiXCR, listing each CDR3 protein once. The data contain approximately 550,000 distinct CDR3 sequences, 19% of them singletons. Material: PBMCs, obtained 15 days after the yellow fever booster vaccination. The clonotype comes from a man younger than 40 who received the YFV17D yellow fever vaccine.

This CDR3 reads CSALGVMNTEAFF. CDR3 sequence (DNA): TGCAGTGCCCTTGGGGTGATGAACACTGAAGCTTTCTTT. V usage is TRBV20-1 and J usage is TRBJ1-1; D gene uncertain. CDR1 DFQATT and CDR2 SNEGSKA come from the germline V gene (reference sequence). The V end was cut by 6 bases, the J end by 0 bases, with 11 bases between. The CDR3 runs 13 residues.